This TCR beta chain comes out of a study of T-cell memory formation after mild COVID-19. The junction had 6 bases not matched to a gene; V was cut back by 1 base and J by 0 bases. The germline V gene has CDR1 SGHVS and CDR2 FQNEAQ. The CDR3 runs 18 residues. With respect to this clonotype: The antigen remains unidentified.

The study's findings and limits: The finding that pre-infection memory included some responding clones suggested that cross-reactive memory joined.

TCRdb re-called the 5' RACE reads with MiXCR, one entry per CDR3 protein. The sample lists 150,000 to 200,000 distinct CDR3 sequences, 16% occurring once. The TCR was taken from an adult woman who had mild COVID-19 (a few samples of this study predate the infection). Cell type and time point are not known. The sequencing input was PBMCs or a T cell subset sorted from them (not recorded which). V usage is TRBV7-8 and J usage is TRBJ1-1; 12 positions agree with TRBD1. CDR3 sequence (DNA): TGTGCCAGCAGCTTAGGGGGGACAGGGGGCCTCATGAACACTGAAGCTTTCTTT. It codes for CASSLGGTGGLMNTEAFF.